This T cell receptor beta chain derives from a study of control samples from healthy donors and cancer patients. Profiling relied on immunoSEQ multiplex PCR, and the TCRdb table lists in-frame clones only, not all of them. The table shows around 96,000 clones, with more than 80% occurring only once. Germline loops: CDR1 SGDLS, CDR2 YYNGEE. CDR3 length: 15 residues. V was pared by 2 bases and J by 2 bases, with 13 bases between. The sample comprised blood. The receptor comes from a man younger than 35 in good health. The rearrangement links TRBV9 to TRBJ1-1; D is unclear. The CDR3 region is CASSVYGDGNTEAFF. The CDR3 DNA sequence: TGTGCCAGCAGCGTTTACGGTGATGGAAACACTGAAGCTTTCTTT.